This T cell receptor (beta chain) was captured in a study of control samples from healthy donors and cancer patients. This clone was recorded once. CDR3 length: 15 amino acids. Germline V gene data show CDR1 as SGHAT and CDR2 as FQNNGV. The germline V and J ends were trimmed by 5 bases and 6 bases, with 17 bases remaining between them. Clones were sequenced by immunoSEQ multiplex PCR, and TCRdb holds only the in-frame ones, with some missing. The table includes 90,000 to 100,000 clones, about four fifths detected once. Sequences were obtained from blood. This rearrangement joins TRBV11-2 to TRBJ2-1; tentative D call: TRBD1 (6 bases). This receptor was identified in a woman younger than 45 in good health. The CDR3 nucleotides are TGTGCCAGCAGCCTCGGGTCCAAAGGGGGCAATGAGCAGTTCTTC. Protein sequence: CASSLGSKGGNEQFF.